The entry below gives a single T cell receptor (beta chain) sequence along with its context. No antigen is known for it. This sample stems from a study of cytomegalovirus exposure and HLA in healthy donors. The study's findings and limits: In a later analysis, common viral pathogens appeared linked to several of the most significant clusters.

The study ran its PCR with 60 Vbeta and 13 Jbeta primers. The assay was immunoSEQ multiplex PCR, and TCRdb's table has in-frame clones only and misses some. The sample lists about 76,000 clones, about four fifths occurring once. The germline V gene has CDR1 SEHNR and CDR2 FQNEAQ (reference sequence). The length of the CDR3 is 15 residues. The V end lost 5 bases, the J end lost 10 bases, and 23 bases lay between the germline ends. Sampled while nominally healthy, donors likely had unrecorded immune exposures. What was sequenced was PBMCs. J is TRBJ2-5 and V is TRBV7-9, with D possibly TRBD1 on 6 matching bases. The source of this sequence is a woman aged 25 to 45 in good health and CMV-seronegative. The CDR3 DNA reads TGTGCCAGCAGCAAGCGACAGAGGGGGTCGGTTATCCAGTACTTC. This encodes CASSKRQRGSVIQYF.